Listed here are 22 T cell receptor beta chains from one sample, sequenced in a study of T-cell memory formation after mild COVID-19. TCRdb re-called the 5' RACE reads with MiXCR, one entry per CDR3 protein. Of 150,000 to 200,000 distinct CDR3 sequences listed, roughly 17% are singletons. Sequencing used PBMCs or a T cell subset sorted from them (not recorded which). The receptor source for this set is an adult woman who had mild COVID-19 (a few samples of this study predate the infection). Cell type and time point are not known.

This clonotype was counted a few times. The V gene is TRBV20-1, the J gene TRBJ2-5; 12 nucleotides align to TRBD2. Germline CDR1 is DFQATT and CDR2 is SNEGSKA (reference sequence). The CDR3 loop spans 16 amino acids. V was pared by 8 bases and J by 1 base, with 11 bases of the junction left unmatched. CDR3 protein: CSFHSGLAGTQETQYF. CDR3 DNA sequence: TGCAGTTTCCATTCAGGACTAGCGGGAACCCAAGAGACCCAGTACTTC.

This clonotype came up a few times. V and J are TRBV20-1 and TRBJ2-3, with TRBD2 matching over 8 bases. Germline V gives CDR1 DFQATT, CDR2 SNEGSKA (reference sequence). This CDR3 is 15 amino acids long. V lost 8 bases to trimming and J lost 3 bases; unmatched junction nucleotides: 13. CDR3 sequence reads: CSPTQRGGGTDTQYF. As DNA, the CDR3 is TGCAGTCCAACTCAGCGAGGCGGGGGGACAGATACGCAGTATTTT.

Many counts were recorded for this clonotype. CDR3 sequence (DNA): TGTGCCAGCAGCTTAGGACAGGGTAGCCACGAGCAGTACTTC. This encodes CASSLGQGSHEQYF. The chain couples TRBV7-9 to TRBJ2-7; TRBD1 aligns across 7 bases. The CDR3 is 14 residues long. Looked up from germline, CDR1 is SEHNR and CDR2 is FQNEAQ (reference sequence). J was trimmed by 5 bases and V by 1 base; bases with no gene match: 5. Variable domain in full (rest from reference TRBV7-9 and TRBJ2-7): DTGVSQNPRHKITKRGQNVTFRCDPISEHNRLYWYRQTLGQGPEFLTYFQNEAQLEKSRLLSDRFSAERPKGSFSTLEIQRTEQGDSAMYLCASSLGQGSHEQYFGPGTRLTVT.

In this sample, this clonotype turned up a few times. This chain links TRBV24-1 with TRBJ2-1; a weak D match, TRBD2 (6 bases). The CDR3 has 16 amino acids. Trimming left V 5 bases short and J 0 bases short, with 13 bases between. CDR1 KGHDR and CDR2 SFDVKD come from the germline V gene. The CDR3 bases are TGTGCCACCAGTGGGGGGGTGACGAGCTCCTACAATGAGCAGTTCTTC. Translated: CATSGGVTSSYNEQFF.

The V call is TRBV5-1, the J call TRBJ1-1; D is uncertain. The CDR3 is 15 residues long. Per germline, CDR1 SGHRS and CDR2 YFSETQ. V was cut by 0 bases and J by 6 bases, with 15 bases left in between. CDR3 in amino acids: CASSLAVPPDAEAFF. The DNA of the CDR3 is TGCGCCAGCAGCTTGGCTGTCCCTCCAGACGCTGAAGCTTTCTTT.

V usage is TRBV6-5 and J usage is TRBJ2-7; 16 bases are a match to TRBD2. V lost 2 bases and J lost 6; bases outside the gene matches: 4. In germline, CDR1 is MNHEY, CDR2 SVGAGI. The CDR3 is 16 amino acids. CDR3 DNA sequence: TGTGCCAGCAGTTACGGGACTAGCGGGGGGGATTCCGAGCAGTACTTC. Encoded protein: CASSYGTSGGDSEQYF.

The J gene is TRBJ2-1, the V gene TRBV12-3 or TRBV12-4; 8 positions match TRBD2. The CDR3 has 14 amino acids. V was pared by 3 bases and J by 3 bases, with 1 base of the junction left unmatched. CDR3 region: CASSFSGDYNEQFF. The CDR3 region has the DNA TGTGCCAGCAGTTTTAGCGGGGACTACAATGAGCAGTTCTTC.

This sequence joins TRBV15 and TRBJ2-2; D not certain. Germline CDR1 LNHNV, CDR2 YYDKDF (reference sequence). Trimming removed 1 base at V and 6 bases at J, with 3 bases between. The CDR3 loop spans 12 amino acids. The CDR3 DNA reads TGTGCCACCAGCAGAGGGGCCGGGGAGCTGTTTTTT. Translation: CATSRGAGELFF.

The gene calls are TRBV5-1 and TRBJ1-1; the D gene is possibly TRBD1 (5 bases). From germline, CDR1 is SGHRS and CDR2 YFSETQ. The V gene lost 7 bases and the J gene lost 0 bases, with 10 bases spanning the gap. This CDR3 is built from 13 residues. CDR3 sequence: CASRDGMNTEAFF. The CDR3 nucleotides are TGCGCCAGCCGGGACGGGATGAACACTGAAGCTTTCTTT.

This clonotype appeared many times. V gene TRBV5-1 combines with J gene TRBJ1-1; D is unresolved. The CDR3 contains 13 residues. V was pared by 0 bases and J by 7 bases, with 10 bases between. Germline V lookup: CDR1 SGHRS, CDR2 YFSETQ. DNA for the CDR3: TGCGCCAGCAGCTTGGCGGGTACAGATGAAGCTTTCTTT. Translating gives CASSLAGTDEAFF.

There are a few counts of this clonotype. Here the CDR3 DNA reads TGTGCCAGCAGCCAGGTACCGGGGAATGAGCAGTTCTTC. It yields the protein CASSQVPGNEQFF. The chain recombines TRBV7-2 with TRBJ2-1; D perhaps matches TRBD2 (5 bases). This CDR3 spans 13 amino acids. Trimming took off 5 bases at V and 7 bases at J, with 12 bases between the two ends. Looked up from germline, CDR1 is SGHTA and CDR2 is FQGNSA.

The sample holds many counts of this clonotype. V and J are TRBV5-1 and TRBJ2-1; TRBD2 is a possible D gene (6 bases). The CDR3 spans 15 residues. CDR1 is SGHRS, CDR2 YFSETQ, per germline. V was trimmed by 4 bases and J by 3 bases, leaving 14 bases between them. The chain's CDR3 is CASSLQAGYYNEQFF. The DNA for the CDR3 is TGCGCCAGCAGCCTTCAAGCGGGCTACTACAATGAGCAGTTCTTC. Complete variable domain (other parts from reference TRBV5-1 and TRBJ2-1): KAGVTQTPRYLIKTRGQQVTLSCSPISGHRSVSWYQQTPGQGLQFLFEYFSETQRNKGNFPGRFSGRQFSNSRSEMNVSTLELGDSALYLCASSLQAGYYNEQFFGPGTRLTVL.

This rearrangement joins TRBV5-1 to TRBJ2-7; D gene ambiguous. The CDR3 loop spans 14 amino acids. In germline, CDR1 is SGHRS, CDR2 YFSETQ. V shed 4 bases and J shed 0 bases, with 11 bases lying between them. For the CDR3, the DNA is TGCGCCAGCAGCGCCGGATCCAGCTCCTACGAGCAGTACTTC. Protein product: CASSAGSSSYEQYF.

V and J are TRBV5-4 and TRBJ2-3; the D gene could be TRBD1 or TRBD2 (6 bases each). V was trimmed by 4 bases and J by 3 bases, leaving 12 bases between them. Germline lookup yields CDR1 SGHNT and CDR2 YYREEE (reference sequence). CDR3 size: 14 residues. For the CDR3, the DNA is TGTGCCAGCAGCCTCAAGGGGGGTACAGATACGCAGTATTTT. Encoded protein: CASSLKGGTDTQYF.

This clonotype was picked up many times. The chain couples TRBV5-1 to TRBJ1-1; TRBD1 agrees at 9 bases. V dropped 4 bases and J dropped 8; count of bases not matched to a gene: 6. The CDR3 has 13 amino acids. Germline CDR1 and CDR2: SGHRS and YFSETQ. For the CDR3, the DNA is TGCGCCAGCAGCCCACAGGGGGCGCGGGAAGCTTTCTTT. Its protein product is CASSPQGAREAFF. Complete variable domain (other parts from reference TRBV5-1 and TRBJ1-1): KAGVTQTPRYLIKTRGQQVTLSCSPISGHRSVSWYQQTPGQGLQFLFEYFSETQRNKGNFPGRFSGRQFSNSRSEMNVSTLELGDSALYLCASSPQGAREAFFGQGTRLTVV.

The CDR3 DNA reads as TGCGCCAGCAGCCCCGCGGCAGGATCTAACTATGGCTACACCTTC. Its protein product is CASSPAAGSNYGYTF. The chain combines TRBV5-1 with TRBJ1-2, with D uncertain. V gave up 4 bases and J gave up 0 bases, with 13 bases separating them. The germline gives CDR1 SGHRS, CDR2 YFSETQ. This CDR3 is built from 15 residues.

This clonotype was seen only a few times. CDR3 in amino acids: CASSRGWGNTDTQYF. For the CDR3, the DNA is TGTGCCAGCAGCCGAGGTTGGGGAAACACAGATACGCAGTATTTT. J is TRBJ2-3 and V is TRBV7-3; D is ambiguous. V was pared by 5 bases and J by 2 bases, with 14 bases between. The CDR3 spans 15 residues. CDR1 SGHTA and CDR2 FQGTGA come from the germline V gene.

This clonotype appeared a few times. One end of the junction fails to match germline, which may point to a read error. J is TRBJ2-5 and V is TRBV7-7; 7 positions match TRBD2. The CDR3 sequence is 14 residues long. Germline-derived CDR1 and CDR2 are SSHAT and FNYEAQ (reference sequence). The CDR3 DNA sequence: TGTGCTAGCAGCTGGGACTACTTACAAGAGACCCAGTACTTC. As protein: CASSWDYLQETQYF.

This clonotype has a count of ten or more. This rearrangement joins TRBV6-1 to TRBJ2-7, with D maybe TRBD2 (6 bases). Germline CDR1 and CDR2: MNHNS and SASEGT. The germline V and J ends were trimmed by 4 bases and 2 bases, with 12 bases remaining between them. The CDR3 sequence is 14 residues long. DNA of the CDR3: TGTGCCAGCAGTGGGCTAGCGCCAACCTACGAGCAGTACTTC. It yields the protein CASSGLAPTYEQYF.

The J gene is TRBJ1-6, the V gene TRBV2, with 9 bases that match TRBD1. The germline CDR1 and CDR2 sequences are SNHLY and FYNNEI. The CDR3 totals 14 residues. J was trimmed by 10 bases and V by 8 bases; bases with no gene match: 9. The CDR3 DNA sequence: TGTGCCAGCCACAGGACAGGGGTGGCGTCACCCCTCCACTTT. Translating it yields CASHRTGVASPLHF. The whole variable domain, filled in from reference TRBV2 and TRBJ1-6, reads EPEVTQTPSHQVTQMGQEVILRCVPISNHLYFYWYRQILGQKVEFLVSFYNNEISEKSEIFDDQFSVERPDGSNFTLKIRSTKLEDSAMYFCASHRTGVASPLHFGNGTRLTVT.

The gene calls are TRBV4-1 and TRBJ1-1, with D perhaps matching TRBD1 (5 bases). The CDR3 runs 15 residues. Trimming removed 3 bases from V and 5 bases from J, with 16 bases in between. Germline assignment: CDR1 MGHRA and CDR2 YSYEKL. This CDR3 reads CASSHREAGKTEAFF. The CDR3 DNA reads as TGCGCCAGCAGCCATCGTGAGGCAGGGAAGACTGAAGCTTTCTTT.

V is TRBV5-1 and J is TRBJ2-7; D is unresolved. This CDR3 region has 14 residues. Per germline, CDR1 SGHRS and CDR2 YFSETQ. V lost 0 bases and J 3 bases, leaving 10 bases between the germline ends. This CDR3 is CASSLADGFYEQYF. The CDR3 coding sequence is TGCGCCAGCAGCTTGGCCGACGGGTTCTACGAGCAGTACTTC.